Listed below are T cell receptor beta chains from one sample, sequenced in a study of OX40 agonist ivuxolimab in advanced cancers. The protocol was immunoSEQ multiplex PCR, while the TCRdb copy is restricted to in-frame clones and leaves out a portion. Altogether some 50,000 clones are present, approximately 86% being singletons, with the ten largest covering roughly 15%. Material: CD4+ or CD8+ T cells sorted from blood, obtained in a trial of the OX40 agonist ivuxolimab. These receptor sequences come from an adult with an advanced solid tumor such as melanoma, head and neck, liver or kidney cancer. Both conserved end residues are part of each CDR3. A D gene is named only where the DNA matches it firmly. Some rows have no size entry. The others give once, few or many, or a class for an expanded clone.

>NA|NA|TRBJ2-7|TRBV6-1
TGTGCCAGCAGTGTGGGGAGCTACGAGCAGTACTTC
CASSVGSYEQYF
>NA|NA|TRBJ1-1|TRBV18
TGTGCCAGCTCACCGCTACAGGGGAACACTGAAGCTTTCTTT
CASSPLQGNTEAFF
>NA|NA|TRBJ2-3|TRBV30
TGTGCCTGGAAGAGAGCCACCAACACAGATACGCAGTATTTT
CAWKRATNTDTQYF
>NA|NA|TRBJ2-7|TRBV7-2
TGTGCCAGCAGGTCCCTCACTGGTGGGAACGAGCAGTACTTC
CASRSLTGGNEQYF
>NA|TRBD1|TRBJ1-5|TRBV2
TGTGCCAGCAGTGTACAGGGGAGCAATCAGCCCCAGCATTTT
CASSVQGSNQPQHF
>NA|NA|TRBJ1-1|TRBV2
TGTGCCAGCAGTGACCAAATGAACACTGAAGCTTTCTTT
CASSDQMNTEAFF
>NA|TRBD2|TRBJ2-2|TRBV28
TGTGCCAGCCGGGAGGGGGGACTGAACACCGGGGAGCTGTTTTTT
CASREGGLNTGELFF
>NA|NA|TRBJ2-3|TRBV5-1
TGCGCCAGCAGCCCGGATCGTACAGATACGCAGTATTTT
CASSPDRTDTQYF
>once|NA|TRBJ1-4|TRBV6-5
TGTGCCAGCAGTTACTCGGGGGGGGCCTCTGATGAAAAACTGTTTTTT
CASSYSGGASDEKLFF
>NA|NA|TRBJ1-1|TRBV7-6
TGTGCCAGCAGCCAAAGTCCAGGGAACACTGAAGCTTTCTTT
CASSQSPGNTEAFF
>once|TRBD2|TRBJ2-3|TRBV2
TGTGCCAGCACCCGAGGACTAGCGGGAGGGGGGGGAGGAAACACAGATACGCAGTATTTT
CASTRGLAGGGGGNTDTQYF
>NA|TRBD2|TRBJ2-3|TRBV2
TGTGCCAGCTCTGGGACTAGCGGGACGCCTACGCAGTATTTT
CASSGTSGTPTQYF
>NA|NA|TRBJ2-1|TRBV19
TGTGCCAGTAGTATCACCCCGACTAGTTTCTTGAATGAGCAGTTCTTC
CASSITPTSFLNEQFF
>NA|NA|TRBJ2-7|TRBV28
TGTGCCAGCAGTAACAGGGTTGGGTACGAGCAGTACTTC
CASSNRVGYEQYF
>NA|NA|TRBJ2-2|TRBV7-2
TGTGCCAGCAGCTTTAAAGGAAGGGACACCGGGGAGCTGTTTTTT
CASSFKGRDTGELFF
>NA|TRBD1|TRBJ1-5|TRBV19
TGTGCCAGTCATGTTAACAGGGGGGATCAGCCCCAGCATTTT
CASHVNRGDQPQHF
>once|TRBD1|TRBJ2-7|TRBV5-4
TGTGCCAGCAAACTTGGGGGGACAGGGGGAGAGCAGTACTTC
CASKLGGTGGEQYF
>few|NA|TRBJ2-5|TRBV11-1
TGTGCCAGCAGGGAGGGGGTTTCCTACCAAGAGACCCAGTACTTC
CASREGVSYQETQYF
>NA|NA|TRBJ1-1|TRBV28
TGTGCCAGCGGTCCGACGGGGTTCGAAGCTTTCTTT
CASGPTGFEAFF
>once|NA|TRBJ2-6|TRBV7-8
TGTGCCAGCAGCTTTTTAGGGTCTGGGGCCAACGTCCTGACTTTC
CASSFLGSGANVLTF
>NA|NA|TRBJ2-1|TRBV19
TGTGCCAGTAGTATGTCAGGGGCCTACAATGAGCAGTTCTTC
CASSMSGAYNEQFF
>NA|NA|TRBJ2-7|TRBV6-5
TGTGCCAGCAGTCGGGACCCCACAGGGTACGAGCAGTACTTC
CASSRDPTGYEQYF
>NA|NA|TRBJ2-2|TRBV2
TGTGCCAGCAAGGGTTCTGTCACCGGGGAGCTGTTTTTT
CASKGSVTGELFF
>NA|NA|TRBJ1-1|TRBV11-1
TGTGCCAGCAGCATGACAGGCAACACTGAAGCTTTCTTT
CASSMTGNTEAFF